The 14 T cell receptor beta chains below were found in one sample sequenced in a study of cytomegalovirus exposure and HLA in healthy donors. This PCR relied on a set of 60 Vbeta primers and 13 Jbeta primers. Sequenced by immunoSEQ multiplex PCR; TCRdb stores in-frame clones only, minus some. The sample includes 85,000 to 95,000 clones, less than 85% of them seen just once. The sample comprised PBMCs. These receptors all stem from a man under 40 in good health and CMV-seropositive.

The chain recombines TRBV9 with TRBJ2-5; D is ambiguous. The length of the CDR3 is 16 residues. V dropped 3 bases and J dropped 1 base, with 16 bases sitting between them. CDR1 and CDR2 (germline): SGDLS, YYNGEE. CDR3 sequence (DNA): TGTGCCAGCAGCGAGAGGAGTTCTACTTTCCAAGAGACCCAGTACTTC. Its protein product is CASSERSSTFQETQYF.

CDR3 in DNA: TGTGCCACCAGCTCTACAGGGGGCACAGATACGCAGTATTTT. Translating it yields CATSSTGGTDTQYF. V gene TRBV15 combines with J gene TRBJ2-3, with 7 bases fitting TRBD1. From germline, CDR1 is LNHNV and CDR2 YYDKDF (reference sequence). The CDR3 has 14 residues. V lost 5 bases, J lost 1 base, and 3 bases stayed unmatched.

In DNA form, the CDR3 reads TGTGCCTGGAAGAACAACAGGAAAAACGAGCAGTACGTC. Amino acid sequence: CAWKNNRKNEQYV. J is TRBJ2-7 and V is TRBV30; possible D gene TRBD1, 5 bases. Trimming removed 4 bases from V and 5 bases from J, with 15 bases in between. Germline CDR1 GTSNPN, CDR2 SVGIG (reference sequence). The CDR3 consists of 13 residues.

The chain joins TRBV19 to TRBJ2-5; 8 nucleotides align to TRBD1. Germline V gene lookup returns CDR1 LNHDA and CDR2 SQIVND (reference sequence). The CDR3 extends over 14 amino acids. With 1 base clipped from V and 3 bases from J, the junction kept 1 base outside the gene matches. The CDR3 sequence: CASSIGTGKETQYF. The DNA for the CDR3 is TGTGCCAGTAGTATAGGGACAGGGAAAGAGACCCAGTACTTC.

The chain couples TRBV5-6 to TRBJ1-5, with D tentatively TRBD1 (5 bases). The CDR3 extends over 15 amino acids. Germline-derived CDR1 and CDR2 are SGHDT and YYEEEE. The ends were cut back, 4 bases at V and 0 bases at J, with 11 bases in the middle. Here the CDR3 reads CASSRGTGSNQPQHF. The CDR3 region has the DNA TGTGCCAGCAGCCGGGGGACGGGTAGCAATCAGCCCCAGCATTTT.

J is TRBJ1-3 and V is TRBV6-1; D is unresolved. The CDR3 has 11 residues. Germline values: CDR1 MNHNS, CDR2 SASEGT. Trimming pared 7 bases from V and 4 bases from J, leaving 5 bases between. The CDR3 spells CASIMGNTIYF. DNA of the CDR3: TGTGCCAGCATAATGGGAAACACCATATATTTT.

The chain uses TRBV5-1 and TRBJ2-3, with D perhaps matching TRBD2 (7 bases). The CDR3 runs to 15 residues. CDR1 SGHRS and CDR2 YFSETQ come from the germline V gene. The V gene lost 0 bases and the J gene lost 7 bases, with 15 bases spanning the gap. The CDR3 coding sequence is TGCGCCAGCAGCTTGGACGGCGGGGGCGGGAATACGCAGTATTTT. Protein: CASSLDGGGGNTQYF.

The genes are TRBV6-5 and TRBJ2-1, with D perhaps TRBD1 (6 bases). Deletions cut 7 bases from V and 0 bases from J, with 13 bases between. This CDR3 has 15 residues. Germline V gene lookup returns CDR1 MNHEY and CDR2 SVGAGI. CDR3 residues: CASTQGTSSYNEQFF. The CDR3 nucleotides read TGTGCCAGCACTCAGGGGACGAGCTCCTACAATGAGCAGTTCTTC.

The chain recombines TRBV5-1 with TRBJ2-3; D call uncertain. Trimming shortened V by 3 bases and J by 4 bases, and 9 bases separated the two germline ends. The germline CDR1 and CDR2 sequences are SGHRS and YFSETQ. CDR3 length equals 13 residues. The CDR3 coding sequence is TGCGCCAGCAGCTCCAACTCGGCAGATACGCAGTATTTT. Residues: CASSSNSADTQYF. Full variable domain (outside the CDR3, taken from reference TRBV5-1 and TRBJ2-3): KAGVTQTPRYLIKTRGQQVTLSCSPISGHRSVSWYQQTPGQGLQFLFEYFSETQRNKGNFPGRFSGRQFSNSRSEMNVSTLELGDSALYLCASSSNSADTQYFGPGTRLTVL.

DNA for the CDR3: TGTGCCAGCCCTCTCCCGGGACACTACTACGAGCAGTACGTC. This codes for CASPLPGHYYEQYV. The rearrangement uses TRBV2 and TRBJ2-7, with a possible D match to TRBD1 (6 bases). The CDR3 loop spans 14 amino acids. Per germline, CDR1 SNHLY and CDR2 FYNNEI. Trimming left V 8 bases short and J 3 bases short, with 17 bases between.

The V call is TRBV7-9, the J call TRBJ1-5; a possible D gene is TRBD1 (6 bases). V shed 5 bases and J shed 0 bases, with 11 bases lying between them. The germline V gene encodes CDR1 SEHNR and CDR2 FQNEAQ (reference sequence). The CDR3 totals 15 residues. CDR3 loop: CASSQDSLSNQPQHF. DNA of the CDR3: TGTGCCAGCAGCCAGGACAGTCTTAGCAATCAGCCCCAGCATTTT.

The CDR3: CASGDSQYQPQHF. The CDR3 nucleotides read TGTGCCAGCGGGGACAGCCAATATCAGCCCCAGCATTTT. V is TRBV6-6 and J is TRBJ1-5, with 7 nucleotides matching TRBD1. The V segment lost 8 bases and the J segment 5 bases; nucleotides outside the gene matches: 6. The CDR3 is 13 amino acids. CDR1 is MNHNY and CDR2 is SVGAGI in the germline V gene (reference sequence).

This CDR3 reads CASSTPGTARSYGYTF. CDR3 in DNA: TGTGCCAGCAGTACCCCAGGGACAGCCCGATCCTATGGCTACACCTTC. The rearrangement joins TRBV28 to TRBJ1-2; TRBD1 matches 7 bases. The CDR3 consists of 16 residues. The J segment lost 4 bases and the V segment lost 5 bases, leaving 13 bases of the junction unmatched. From germline, CDR1 is MDHEN and CDR2 SYDVKM.

This clone was detected only a few times. The genes are TRBV7-9 and TRBJ1-2; 8 positions agree with TRBD1. This CDR3 is built from 13 residues. With V trimmed by 4 bases and J by 7 bases, 5 bases remained unmatched. Germline CDR1 reads SEHNR; CDR2 reads FQNEAQ (reference sequence). In DNA, the CDR3 is TGTGCCAGCAGCTCGACAGGGGCGGGTGGCTACACCTTC. Its protein product is CASSSTGAGGYTF. Drawing the rest from reference TRBV7-9 and TRBJ1-2, the complete variable domain is DTGVSQNPRHKITKRGQNVTFRCDPISEHNRLYWYRQTLGQGPEFLTYFQNEAQLEKSRLLSDRFSAERPKGSFSTLEIQRTEQGDSAMYLCASSSTGAGGYTFGSGTRLTVV.